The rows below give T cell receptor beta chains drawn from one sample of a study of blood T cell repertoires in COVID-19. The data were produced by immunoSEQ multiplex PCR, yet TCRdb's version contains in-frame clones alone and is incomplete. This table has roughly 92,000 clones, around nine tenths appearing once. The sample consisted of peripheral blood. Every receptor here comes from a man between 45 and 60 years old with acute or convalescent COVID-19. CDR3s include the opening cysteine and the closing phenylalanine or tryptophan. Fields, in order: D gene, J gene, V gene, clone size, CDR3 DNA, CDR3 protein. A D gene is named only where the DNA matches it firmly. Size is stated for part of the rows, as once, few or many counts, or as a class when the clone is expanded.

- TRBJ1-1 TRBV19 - TGTGCCAGTAGTATAGGTCGGGGGATGGGACCTGAAGCTTTCTTT CASSIGRGMGPEAFF
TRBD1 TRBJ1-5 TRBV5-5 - TGTGCCAGCAGCCTGATGACAGGGCGAGGAAATCAGCCCCAGCATTTT CASSLMTGRGNQPQHF
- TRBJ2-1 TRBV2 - TGTGCCACCTTCGGCGGGATAACCAATGAGCAGTTCTTC CATFGGITNEQFF
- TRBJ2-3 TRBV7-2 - TGTGCCAGCAGCCCTCCAGTCACAGATACGCAGTATTTT CASSPPVTDTQYF
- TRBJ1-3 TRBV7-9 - TGTGCCAGCAGCTCCGGCAGGGTTTCTGGAAACACCATATATTTT CASSSGRVSGNTIYF
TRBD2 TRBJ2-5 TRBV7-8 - TGTGCCAGCAGCTCATATCGGGAGGACCGGGGGACCCAGTACTTC CASSSYREDRGTQYF
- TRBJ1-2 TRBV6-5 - TGTGCCAGCGGCCAAGGGGCGGCCCAGGGCTACACCTTC CASGQGAAQGYTF
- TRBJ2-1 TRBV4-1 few TGCGCCAGCAGCCAAGGAGAAGCATACAATGAGCAGTTCTTC CASSQGEAYNEQFF
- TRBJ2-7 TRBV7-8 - TGTGCCAGCAGCTCCGGGATGGGCCAGCAGTACTTC CASSSGMGQQYF
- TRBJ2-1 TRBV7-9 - TGTGCCAGCAGCTTAGGGACTTTTAGCTCCTACAATGAGCAGTTCTTC CASSLGTFSSYNEQFF
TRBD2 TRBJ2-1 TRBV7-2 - TGTGCCAGCAGCTTAGATCACCTCCAGCGGGAGGCCCCGTTCTTC CASSLDHLQREAPFF
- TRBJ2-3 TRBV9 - TGTGCCAGCAGCGTTAGGGGTGGCACAGATACGCAGTATTTT CASSVRGGTDTQYF
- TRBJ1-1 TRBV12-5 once TGTGCTAGTGGCTTCAATCGGGGGTTCGGGACTGAAGCTTTCTTT CASGFNRGFGTEAFF
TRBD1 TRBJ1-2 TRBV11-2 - TGTGCCAGCAGCAAAGGGACAGAGTTCTCTAACTATGGCTACACCTTC CASSKGTEFSNYGYTF
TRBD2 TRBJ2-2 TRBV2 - TGTGCCAGCAAAAGCCTAGCGGGAAACACCGGGGAGCTGTTTTTT CASKSLAGNTGELFF
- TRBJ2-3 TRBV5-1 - TGCGCCAGCAGCTTGGGGGGGCTAGCTGGGACAGATACGCAGTATTTT CASSLGGLAGTDTQYF
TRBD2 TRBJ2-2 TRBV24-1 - TGTGCCACCGGGGGACTAGCGGGAGCCCCAAGGACCGGGGAGCTGTTTTTT CATGGLAGAPRTGELFF
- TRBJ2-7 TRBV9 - TGTGCCAGCAGCGTATCCCCCGGCTACGAGCAGTACTTC CASSVSPGYEQYF
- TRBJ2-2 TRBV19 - TGTGCCAGTAGTATATTCGCCGGGGAGCTGTTTTTT CASSIFAGELFF
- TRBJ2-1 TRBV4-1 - TGCGCCAGCAGCCTCAAAGACGCGGACAATGAGCAGTTCTTC CASSLKDADNEQFF
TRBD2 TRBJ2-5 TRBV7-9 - TGTGCCAGCAGCTTACGACTAGCGGACCAAGAGACCCAGTACTTC CASSLRLADQETQYF
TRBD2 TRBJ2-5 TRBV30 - TGTGCCTGGAGTGGGGCTAGCGGCCGGGAGACCCAGTACTTC CAWSGASGRETQYF
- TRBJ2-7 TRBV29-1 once TGCAGCGCCGCCGAGCAGGGCGCCTACGAGCAGTACTTC CSAAEQGAYEQYF
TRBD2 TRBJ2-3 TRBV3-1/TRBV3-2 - TGTGCCAGCAGCCAAGACAGGGAGGGTACAGATACGCAGTATTTT CASSQDREGTDTQYF
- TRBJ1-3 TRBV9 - TGTGCCAGCAGCGTAGCTTATCAGGGGTCTCCTGGAAACACCATATATTTT CASSVAYQGSPGNTIYF
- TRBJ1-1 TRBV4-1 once TGCGCCAGCAGCCAAGATCAGGGATCCAGCACTGAAGCTTTCTTT CASSQDQGSSTEAFF
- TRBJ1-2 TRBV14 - TGTGCCAGCAGTCCCCGGACTACAAGAGGCTACACCTTC CASSPRTTRGYTF
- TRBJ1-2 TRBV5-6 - TGTGCCAGCAGCTTGCGAGGAAGTAACTATGGCTACACCTTC CASSLRGSNYGYTF
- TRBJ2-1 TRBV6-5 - TGTGCCAGCAGTTACTGGGGGCAGGGGAACAATGAGCAGTTCTTC CASSYWGQGNNEQFF
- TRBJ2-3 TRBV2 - TGTGCCAGCAGTGATTCTTGGGCCCTCACAGATACGCAGTATTTT CASSDSWALTDTQYF
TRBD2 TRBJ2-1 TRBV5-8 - TGTGCCAGCAGCTTGGAGGGTAGCGGGAGCGCGGGGCAGTTCTTC CASSLEGSGSAGQFF
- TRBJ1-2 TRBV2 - TGTGCCAGCTCCACCCGTCGGAGGGACTATGGCTACACCTTC CASSTRRRDYGYTF
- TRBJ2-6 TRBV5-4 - TGTGCCAGCAGCTTTGTGGGAGCTGGGGCCAACGTCCTGACTTTC CASSFVGAGANVLTF
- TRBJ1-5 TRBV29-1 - TGCAGCGTGGGAGGCAGCGATGGCAATCAGCCCCAGCATTTT CSVGGSDGNQPQHF